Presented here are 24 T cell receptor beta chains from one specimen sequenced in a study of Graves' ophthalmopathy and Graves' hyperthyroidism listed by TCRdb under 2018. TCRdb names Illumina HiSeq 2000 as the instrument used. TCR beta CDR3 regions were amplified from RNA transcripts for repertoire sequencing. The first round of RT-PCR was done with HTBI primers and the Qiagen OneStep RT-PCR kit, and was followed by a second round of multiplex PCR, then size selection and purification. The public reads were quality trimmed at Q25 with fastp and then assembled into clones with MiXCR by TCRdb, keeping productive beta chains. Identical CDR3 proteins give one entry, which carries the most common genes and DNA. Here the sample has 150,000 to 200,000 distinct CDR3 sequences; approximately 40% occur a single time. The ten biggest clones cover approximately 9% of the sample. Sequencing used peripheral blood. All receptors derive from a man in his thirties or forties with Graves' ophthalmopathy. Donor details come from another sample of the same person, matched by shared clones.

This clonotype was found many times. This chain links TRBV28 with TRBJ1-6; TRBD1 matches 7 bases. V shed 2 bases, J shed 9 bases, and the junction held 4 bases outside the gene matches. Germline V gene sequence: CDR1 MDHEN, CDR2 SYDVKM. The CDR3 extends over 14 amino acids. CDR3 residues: CASSLTGVGSPLHF. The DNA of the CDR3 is TGTGCCAGCAGTTTAACAGGGGTAGGTTCACCCCTCCACTTT.

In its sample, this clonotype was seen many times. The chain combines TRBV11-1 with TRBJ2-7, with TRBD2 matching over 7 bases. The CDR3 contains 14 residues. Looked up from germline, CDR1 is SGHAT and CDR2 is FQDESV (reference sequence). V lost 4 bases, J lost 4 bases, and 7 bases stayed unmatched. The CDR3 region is CASSSSGNRYEQYF. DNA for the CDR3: TGTGCCAGCAGCTCGAGCGGGAACAGGTACGAGCAGTACTTC.

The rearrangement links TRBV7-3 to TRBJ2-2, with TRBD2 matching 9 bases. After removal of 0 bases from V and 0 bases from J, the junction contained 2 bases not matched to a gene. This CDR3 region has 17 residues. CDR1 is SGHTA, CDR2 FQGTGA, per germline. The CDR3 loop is CASSLTPSGTNTGELFF. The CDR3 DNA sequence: TGTGCCAGCAGCTTAACGCCTAGCGGGACGAACACCGGGGAGCTGTTTTTT.

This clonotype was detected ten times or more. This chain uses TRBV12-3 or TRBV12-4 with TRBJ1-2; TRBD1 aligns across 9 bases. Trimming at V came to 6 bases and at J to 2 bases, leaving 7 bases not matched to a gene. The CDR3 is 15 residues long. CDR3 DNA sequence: TGTGCCAGCAGCCTCCGGACAGGGGCGAACTATGGCTACACCTTC. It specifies CASSLRTGANYGYTF.

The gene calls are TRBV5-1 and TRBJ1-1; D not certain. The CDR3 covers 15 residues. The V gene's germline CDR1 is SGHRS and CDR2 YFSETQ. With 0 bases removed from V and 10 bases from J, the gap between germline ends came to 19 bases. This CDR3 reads CASSLGFAQFSSAFF. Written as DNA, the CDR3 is TGCGCCAGCAGCTTGGGATTTGCACAATTTTCTTCAGCTTTCTTT.

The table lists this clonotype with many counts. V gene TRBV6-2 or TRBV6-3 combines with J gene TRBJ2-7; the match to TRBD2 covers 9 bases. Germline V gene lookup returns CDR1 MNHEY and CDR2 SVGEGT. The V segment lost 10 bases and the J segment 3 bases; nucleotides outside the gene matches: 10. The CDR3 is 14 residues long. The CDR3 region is CATLSLAGFYEQYF. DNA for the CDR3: TGTGCCACCCTCTCACTAGCGGGTTTCTACGAGCAGTACTTC.

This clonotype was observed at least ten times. CDR3 protein: CATSDLGTHQPQHF. The CDR3 bases are TGTGCCACCAGTGATTTGGGTACGCATCAGCCCCAGCATTTT. V gene TRBV24-1 combines with J gene TRBJ1-5; no definite D call. This CDR3 spans 14 amino acids. V dropped 0 bases and J dropped 5 bases, with 7 bases sitting between them. CDR1 and CDR2 (germline): KGHDR, SFDVKD.

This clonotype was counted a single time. CDR3 loop: CSASKVWAGLSSYEQYF. The CDR3, as DNA: TGCAGTGCTAGCAAAGTTTGGGCAGGGCTAAGCTCCTACGAGCAGTACTTC. The V and J genes are TRBV20-1 and TRBJ2-7; possibly TRBD1 for D (5 bases). Germline V gene sequence: CDR1 DFQATT, CDR2 SNEGSKA (reference sequence). The V end lost 3 bases, the J end lost 0 bases, and 21 bases lay between the germline ends. The CDR3 is 17 residues long.

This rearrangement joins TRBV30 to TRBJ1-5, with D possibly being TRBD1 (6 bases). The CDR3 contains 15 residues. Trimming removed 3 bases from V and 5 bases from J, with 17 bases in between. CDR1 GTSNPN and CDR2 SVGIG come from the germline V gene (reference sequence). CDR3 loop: CAWSAGDTSYQPQHF. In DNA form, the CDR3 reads TGTGCCTGGAGCGCCGGGGACACGAGCTATCAGCCCCAGCATTTT. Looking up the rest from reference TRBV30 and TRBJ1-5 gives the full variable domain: SQTIHQWPATLVQPVGSPLSLECTVEGTSNPNLYWYRQAAGRGLQLLFYSVGIGQISSEVPQNLSASRPQDRQFILSSKKLLLSDSGFYLCAWSAGDTSYQPQHFGDGTRLSIL.

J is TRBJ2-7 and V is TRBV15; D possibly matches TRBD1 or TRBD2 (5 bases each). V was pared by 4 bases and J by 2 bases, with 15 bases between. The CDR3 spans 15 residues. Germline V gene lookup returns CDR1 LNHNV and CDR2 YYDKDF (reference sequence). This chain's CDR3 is CATSTGTSNPYEQYF. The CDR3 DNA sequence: TGTGCCACCAGCACTGGGACGTCAAACCCCTACGAGCAGTACTTC.

This CDR3 reads CASSYYPEGGELFF. DNA for the CDR3: TGTGCCAGCAGTTACTATCCGGAGGGTGGGGAGCTGTTTTTT. The chain has TRBV6-2 or TRBV6-3 and TRBJ2-2, with D perhaps matching TRBD2 (6 bases). Trimming removed 1 base from V and 8 bases from J, with 11 bases in between. The CDR3 has 14 amino acids. Germline V lookup: CDR1 MNHEY, CDR2 SVGEGT.

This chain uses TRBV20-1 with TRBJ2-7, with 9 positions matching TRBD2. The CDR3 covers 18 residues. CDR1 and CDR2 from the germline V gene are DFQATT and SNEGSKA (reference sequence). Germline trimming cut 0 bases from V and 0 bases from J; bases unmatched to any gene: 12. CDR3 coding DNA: TGCAGTGCTAGAGATGGCGAGATAGCGGGAGCCTTCTCCTACGAGCAGTACTTC. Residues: CSARDGEIAGAFSYEQYF.

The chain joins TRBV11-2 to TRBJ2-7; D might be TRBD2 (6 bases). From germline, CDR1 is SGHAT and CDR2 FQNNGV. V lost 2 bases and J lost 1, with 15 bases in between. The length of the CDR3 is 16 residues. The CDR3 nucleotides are TGTGCCAGCAGCTTAAGGCGGGCAGGAGGGTCCTACGAGCAGTACTTC. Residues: CASSLRRAGGSYEQYF.

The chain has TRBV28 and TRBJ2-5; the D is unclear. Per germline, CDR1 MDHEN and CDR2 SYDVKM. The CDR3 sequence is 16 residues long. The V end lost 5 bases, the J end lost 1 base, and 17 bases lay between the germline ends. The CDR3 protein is CASSNGLAIIQETQYF. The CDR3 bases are TGTGCCAGCAGTAATGGGCTGGCGATAATCCAAGAGACCCAGTACTTC.

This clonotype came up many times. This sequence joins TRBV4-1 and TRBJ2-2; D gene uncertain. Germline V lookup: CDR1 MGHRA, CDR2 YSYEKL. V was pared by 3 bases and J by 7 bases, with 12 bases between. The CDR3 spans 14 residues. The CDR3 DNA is TGCGCCAGCAGCCATTTAGGCCGGAACGGGGAGCTGTTTTTT. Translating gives CASSHLGRNGELFF.

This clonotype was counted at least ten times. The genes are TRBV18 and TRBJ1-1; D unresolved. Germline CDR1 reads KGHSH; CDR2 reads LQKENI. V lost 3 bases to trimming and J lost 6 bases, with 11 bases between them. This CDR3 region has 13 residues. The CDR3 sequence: CASSPQDRAEAFF. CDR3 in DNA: TGTGCCAGCTCACCTCAGGATAGGGCTGAAGCTTTCTTT.

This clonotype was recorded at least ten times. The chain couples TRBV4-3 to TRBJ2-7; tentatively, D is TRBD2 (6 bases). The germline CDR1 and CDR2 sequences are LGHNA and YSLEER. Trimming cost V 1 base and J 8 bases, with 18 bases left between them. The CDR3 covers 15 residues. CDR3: CASSQGRLTSYKQYF. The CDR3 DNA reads TGCGCCAGCAGCCAAGGGAGGCTGACTAGTTATAAGCAGTACTTC.

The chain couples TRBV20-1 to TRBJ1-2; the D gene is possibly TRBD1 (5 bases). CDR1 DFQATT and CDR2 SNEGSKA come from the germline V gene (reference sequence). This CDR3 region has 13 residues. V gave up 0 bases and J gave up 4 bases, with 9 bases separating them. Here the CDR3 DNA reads TGCAGTGCTAGAGACGGGGGGACCTATGGCTACACCTTC. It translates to CSARDGGTYGYTF.

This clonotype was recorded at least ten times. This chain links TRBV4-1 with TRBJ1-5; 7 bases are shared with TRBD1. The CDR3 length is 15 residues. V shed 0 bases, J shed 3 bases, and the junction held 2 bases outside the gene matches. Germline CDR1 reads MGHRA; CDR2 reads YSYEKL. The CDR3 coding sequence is TGCGCCAGCAGCCAAGACAGGGGGATCAATCAGCCCCAGCATTTT. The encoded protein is CASSQDRGINQPQHF.

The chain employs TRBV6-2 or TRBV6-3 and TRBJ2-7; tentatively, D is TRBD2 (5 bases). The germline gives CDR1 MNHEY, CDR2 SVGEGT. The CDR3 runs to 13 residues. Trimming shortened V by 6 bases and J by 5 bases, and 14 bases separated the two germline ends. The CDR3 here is CASSPAGRDEQYF. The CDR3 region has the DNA TGTGCCAGCAGCCCGGCGGGCCGGGACGAGCAGTACTTC.

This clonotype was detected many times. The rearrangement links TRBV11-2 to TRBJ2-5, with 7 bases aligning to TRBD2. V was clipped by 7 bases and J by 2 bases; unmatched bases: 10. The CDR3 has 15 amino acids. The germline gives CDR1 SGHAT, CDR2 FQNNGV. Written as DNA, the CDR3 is TGTGCCAGCACCCACTCACTAGCGCGTCAAGAGACCCAGTACTTC. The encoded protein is CASTHSLARQETQYF.

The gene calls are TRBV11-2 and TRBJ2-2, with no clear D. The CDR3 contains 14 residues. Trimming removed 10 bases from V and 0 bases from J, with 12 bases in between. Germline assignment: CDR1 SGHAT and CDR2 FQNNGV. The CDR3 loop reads CATHRVTNTGELFF. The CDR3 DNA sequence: TGTGCCACCCACCGGGTGACGAACACCGGGGAGCTGTTTTTT.

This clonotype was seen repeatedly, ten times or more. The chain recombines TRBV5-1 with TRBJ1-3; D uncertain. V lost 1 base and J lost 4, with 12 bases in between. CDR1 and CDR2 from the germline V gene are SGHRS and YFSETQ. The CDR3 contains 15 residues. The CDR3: CASSLNEGSGNTIYF. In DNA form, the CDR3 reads TGCGCCAGCAGCTTGAACGAGGGTTCGGGAAACACCATATATTTT.

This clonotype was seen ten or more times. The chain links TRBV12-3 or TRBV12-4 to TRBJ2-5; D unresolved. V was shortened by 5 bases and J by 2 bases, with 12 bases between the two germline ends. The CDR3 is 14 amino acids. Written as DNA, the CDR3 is TGTGCCAGCAGTCTAGGACGGATACAAGAGACCCAGTACTTC. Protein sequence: CASSLGRIQETQYF.